The present T cell receptor (beta chain) was sequenced within a study of blood T cell repertoires in COVID-19. Study overall: Italy, Spain and the United States were the sources of the convalescent and acute COVID-19 samples.

Produced via immunoSEQ multiplex PCR; TCRdb's table is partial and in-frame only. The repertoire includes about 280,000 clones, more than 85% of them detected once, and about 3% sits in the top ten. Trimming removed 3 bases from V and 7 bases from J, with 12 bases in between. The CDR3 is 13 amino acids. The receptor was isolated from a man aged 40-50 years who had been exposed to COVID-19. The source material was PBMCs or T cells enriched from blood (not recorded which). This sequence joins TRBV12-3 or TRBV12-4 and TRBJ1-1; perhaps TRBD1 as D (5 bases). CDR3 amino acids: CASSLQGSREAFF. CDR3 in DNA: TGTGCCAGCAGTTTGCAGGGAAGCCGTGAAGCTTTCTTT.